The 20 T cell receptor beta chains below were found in one sample sequenced in a study of CD8 T cells in Susac syndrome. The authors reverse transcribed roughly 0.45 to 1 ug RNA with random hexamers. TCRdb re-called the immunoSEQ multiplex PCR reads through MiXCR, storing one row per CDR3 protein. The sample has around 70,000 distinct CDR3 sequences, over 85% seen once. Source material: CD8+ T cells from PBMCs. The receptors were gathered from a human donor with multiple sclerosis.

The rearrangement links TRBV15 to TRBJ1-4, with 10 bases lining up with TRBD1. The CDR3 is made up of 18 amino acids. Germline assignment: CDR1 LNHNV and CDR2 YYDKDF (reference sequence). Unmatched junction bases numbered 14, after V lost 7 bases and J lost 3 bases. CDR3 protein: CATMKPGQGSLANEKLFF. The CDR3 region has the DNA TGTGCCACCATGAAACCGGGACAGGGGAGTTTAGCTAATGAAAAACTGTTTTTT.

V is TRBV20-1 and J is TRBJ2-2; D may be TRBD2 (6 bases). The V end lost 6 bases, the J end lost 1 base, and 12 bases lay between the germline ends. The CDR3 sequence is 14 residues long. CDR1 DFQATT and CDR2 SNEGSKA come from the germline V gene (reference sequence). This CDR3 reads CSAYRDWNTGELFF. DNA for the CDR3: TGCAGTGCGTACCGGGACTGGAACACCGGGGAGCTGTTTTTT.

The V and J genes are TRBV3-1 and TRBJ2-5; 11 positions agree with TRBD1. Germline V gene data show CDR1 as LGHDT and CDR2 as YNNKEL (reference sequence). CDR3 size: 15 residues. V lost 4 bases to trimming and J lost 4 bases; unmatched junction nucleotides: 5. CDR3 protein: CASSLGTGGPETQYF. In nucleotides, the CDR3 is TGTGCCAGCAGCCTCGGGACAGGGGGTCCAGAGACCCAGTACTTC.

V gene TRBV7-9 combines with J gene TRBJ2-7; D uncertain. Germline V CDR1 and CDR2: SEHNR, FQNEAQ (reference sequence). This CDR3 contains 13 residues. The ends were cut back, 3 bases at V and 7 bases at J, with 13 bases in the middle. The CDR3 DNA follows: TGTGCCAGCAGCTTGGGTAGGGCTGGGGAGCAGTACTTC. It is translated as CASSLGRAGEQYF.

The J gene is TRBJ1-1, the V gene TRBV28; D ambiguous. V lost 2 bases and J 2 bases, leaving 15 bases between the germline ends. This CDR3 is built from 16 residues. Germline lookup yields CDR1 MDHEN and CDR2 SYDVKM. CDR3 protein: CASSLNWRGLNTEAFF. The CDR3, as DNA: TGTGCCAGCAGTTTAAATTGGCGGGGTCTTAACACTGAAGCTTTCTTT.

The chain recombines TRBV20-1 with TRBJ2-3; D might be TRBD2 (6 bases). Trimming took off 1 base at V and 7 bases at J, with 21 bases between the two ends. CDR3 length equals 16 residues. Germline values: CDR1 DFQATT, CDR2 SNEGSKA (reference sequence). The CDR3 loop is CSARAGEEGPGHTQYF. The CDR3 coding sequence is TGCAGTGCTAGAGCGGGAGAGGAGGGACCGGGGCATACGCAGTATTTT.

The V call is TRBV28, the J call TRBJ1-2; D gene ambiguous. Per germline, CDR1 MDHEN and CDR2 SYDVKM. Trimming took off 3 bases at V and 6 bases at J, with 14 bases between the two ends. CDR3 length equals 14 residues. The CDR3 region is CASSLPAQKNGYTF. Written as DNA, the CDR3 is TGTGCCAGCAGTTTGCCGGCACAGAAGAATGGCTACACCTTC.

The rearrangement joins TRBV7-8 to TRBJ2-1; D unclear. Germline CDR1 is SGHVS and CDR2 is FQNEAQ. The CDR3 sequence is 15 residues long. Deletions cut 1 base from V and 0 bases from J, with 7 bases between. The CDR3 nucleotides read TGTGCCAGCAGCTTAGTGGTCTACTCCTACAATGAGCAGTTCTTC. This codes for CASSLVVYSYNEQFF.

The chain links TRBV3-1 to TRBJ2-6; no reliable D call. The germline gives CDR1 LGHDT, CDR2 YNNKEL (reference sequence). The length of the CDR3 is 15 residues. V was clipped by 0 bases and J by 0 bases, with 3 bases between them. CDR3 loop: CASSQEISGANVLTF. The DNA of the CDR3 is TGTGCCAGCAGCCAAGAGATCTCTGGGGCCAACGTCCTGACTTTC.

This sequence joins TRBV18 and TRBJ2-1, with D possibly TRBD1 on 6 matching bases. Germline CDR1 and CDR2: KGHSH and LQKENI. V shed 5 bases and J shed 4 bases, with 18 bases lying between them. The CDR3 is made up of 16 amino acids. DNA for the CDR3: TGTGCCAGCTCAACACAACCGGGACACCCTTACAATGAGCAGTTCTTC. Its protein product is CASSTQPGHPYNEQFF.

This chain uses TRBV27 with TRBJ1-2; D gene uncertain. This CDR3 is built from 13 residues. Germline V gene lookup returns CDR1 MNHEY and CDR2 SMNVEV (reference sequence). Trimming stripped 2 bases from V and 3 bases from J, with 7 bases between. The CDR3 sequence: CASSLQGYYGYTF. The CDR3 bases are TGTGCCAGCAGTTTACAAGGGTACTATGGCTACACCTTC.

The chain links TRBV9 to TRBJ2-3; D is ambiguous. V lost 4 bases and J lost 2, with 8 bases in between. The CDR3 contains 13 residues. Per germline, CDR1 SGDLS and CDR2 YYNGEE. The CDR3 nucleotides are TGTGCCAGCAGCTACTTACTCACAGATACGCAGTATTTT. This codes for CASSYLLTDTQYF.

The rearrangement links TRBV27 to TRBJ2-3; 8 nucleotides match TRBD1. The CDR3 is made up of 14 amino acids. With V trimmed by 7 bases and J by 6 bases, 9 bases remained unmatched. Germline CDR1 and CDR2: MNHEY and SMNVEV (reference sequence). This chain's CDR3 is CASKMGTGLDTQYF. Here the CDR3 DNA reads TGTGCCAGCAAAATGGGGACAGGACTCGATACGCAGTATTTT.

The chain couples TRBV30 to TRBJ2-3; a possible D gene is TRBD1 (5 bases). V was clipped by 1 base and J by 0 bases, with 8 bases between them. The CDR3 is made up of 14 amino acids. Germline CDR1 is GTSNPN and CDR2 is SVGIG (reference sequence). The CDR3 nucleotides are TGTGCCTGGAGTGCAGGGCTAAGCACAGATACGCAGTATTTT. Translated: CAWSAGLSTDTQYF.

The chain links TRBV20-1 to TRBJ2-7, with TRBD2 matching over 8 bases. The CDR3 length is 13 residues. J lost 5 bases, V lost 6 bases, and 9 bases had no gene match. The germline V gene has CDR1 DFQATT and CDR2 SNEGSKA (reference sequence). CDR3 sequence (DNA): TGCAGTGCCCCCGGGACTAGTATCCACGAGCAGTACTTC. Protein product: CSAPGTSIHEQYF.

V gene TRBV7-9 combines with J gene TRBJ1-1; D is unclear. Germline CDR1 reads SEHNR; CDR2 reads FQNEAQ (reference sequence). The CDR3 has 11 residues. The V end lost 4 bases, the J end lost 6 bases, and 6 bases lay between the germline ends. CDR3 nucleotides: TGTGCCAGCAGCTCCGGTTCTGAAGCTTTCTTT. This encodes CASSSGSEAFF.

The chain employs TRBV7-8 and TRBJ2-3; D gene unclear. The CDR3 consists of 15 residues. The germline V gene has CDR1 SGHVS and CDR2 FQNEAQ. V shed 0 bases and J shed 4 bases, with 11 bases lying between them. The CDR3 is CASSLARVHPDTQYF. As DNA, the CDR3 is TGTGCCAGCAGCTTAGCGAGAGTGCACCCAGATACGCAGTATTTT.

The rearrangement links TRBV27 to TRBJ2-3; D is uncertain. The CDR3 totals 13 residues. V shed 0 bases and J shed 3 bases, with 4 bases lying between them. Germline V lookup: CDR1 MNHEY, CDR2 SMNVEV (reference sequence). The CDR3 DNA sequence: TGTGCCAGCAGTTTATCTACGACAGATACGCAGTATTTT. Residues: CASSLSTTDTQYF.

The chain is built from TRBV19 and TRBJ2-1; D not resolved. Germline loops: CDR1 LNHDA, CDR2 SQIVND (reference sequence). This CDR3 has 13 residues. Trimming shortened V by 0 bases and J by 7 bases, and 7 bases separated the two germline ends. The CDR3 here is CASSIDKVNEQFF. CDR3 nucleotides: TGTGCCAGTAGTATAGATAAGGTGAATGAGCAGTTCTTC.

The V gene is TRBV20-1, the J gene TRBJ2-1; 7 bases map to TRBD2. This CDR3 contains 14 residues. The germline CDR1 and CDR2 sequences are DFQATT and SNEGSKA (reference sequence). Losses at the gene ends were 0 bases for V and 7 bases for J; bases not matched to a gene: 6. CDR3 nucleotides: TGCAGTGCTAGAGATATCGGGGGGTGGAATGAGCAGTTCTTC. Translation gives CSARDIGGWNEQFF.